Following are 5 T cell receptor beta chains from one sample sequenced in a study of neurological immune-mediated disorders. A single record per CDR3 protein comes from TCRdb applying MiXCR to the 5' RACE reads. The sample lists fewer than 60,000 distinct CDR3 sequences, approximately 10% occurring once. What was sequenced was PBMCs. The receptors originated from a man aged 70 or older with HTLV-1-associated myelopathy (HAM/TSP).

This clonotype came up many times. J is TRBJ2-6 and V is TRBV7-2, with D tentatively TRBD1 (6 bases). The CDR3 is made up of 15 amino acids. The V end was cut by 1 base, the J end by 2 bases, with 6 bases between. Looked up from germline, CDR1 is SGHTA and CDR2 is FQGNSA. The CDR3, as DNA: TGTGCCAGCAGCTTAGACAGGGCTGGGGCCAACGTCCTGACTTTC. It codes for CASSLDRAGANVLTF.

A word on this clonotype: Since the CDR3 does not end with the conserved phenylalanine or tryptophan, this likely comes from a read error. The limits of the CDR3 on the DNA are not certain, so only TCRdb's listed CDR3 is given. The CDR3 sequence is CASSLLGGSEQNL. V and J are TRBV12-3 or TRBV12-4 and TRBJ2-7; TRBD1 is the table's D call, not checked against the DNA. The CDR3 length equals 13 residues, ends included.

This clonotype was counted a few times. The CDR3 nucleotides are TGTGCCAGCAGGAGGTATCTGAATGAAAAACTGTTTTTT. Protein: CASRRYLNEKLFF. The rearrangement links TRBV12-3 or TRBV12-4 to TRBJ1-4; D ambiguous. V was cut by 6 bases and J by 5 bases, with 10 bases left in between. This CDR3 comprises 13 residues.

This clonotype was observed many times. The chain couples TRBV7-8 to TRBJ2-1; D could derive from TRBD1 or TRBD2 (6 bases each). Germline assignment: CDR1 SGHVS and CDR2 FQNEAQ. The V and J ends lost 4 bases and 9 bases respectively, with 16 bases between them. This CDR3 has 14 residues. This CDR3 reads CASSSRGPGSEQFF. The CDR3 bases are TGTGCCAGCAGCTCACGGGGGCCGGGAAGTGAGCAGTTCTTC. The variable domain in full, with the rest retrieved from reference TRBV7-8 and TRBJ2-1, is GAGVSQSPRYKVAKRGQDVALRCDPISGHVSLFWYQQALGQGPEFLTYFQNEAQLDKSGLPSDRFFAERPEGSVSTLKIQRTQQEDSAVYLCASSSRGPGSEQFFGPGTRLTVL.

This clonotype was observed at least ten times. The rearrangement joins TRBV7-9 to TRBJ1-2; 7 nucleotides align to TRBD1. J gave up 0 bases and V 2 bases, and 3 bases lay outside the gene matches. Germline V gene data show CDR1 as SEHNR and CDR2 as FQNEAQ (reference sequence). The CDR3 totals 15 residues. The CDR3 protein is CASSLWDRANYGYTF. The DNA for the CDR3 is TGTGCCAGCAGCTTATGGGACAGAGCTAACTATGGCTACACCTTC. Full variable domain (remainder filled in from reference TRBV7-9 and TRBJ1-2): DTGVSQNPRHKITKRGQNVTFRCDPISEHNRLYWYRQTLGQGPEFLTYFQNEAQLEKSRLLSDRFSAERPKGSFSTLEIQRTEQGDSAMYLCASSLWDRANYGYTFGSGTRLTVV.